The 23 T cell receptor beta chains reported below all come from one sample, sequenced in a study of blood T cell repertoires in COVID-19. TCRdb's table, derived via immunoSEQ multiplex PCR, lists solely in-frame clones and lacks some. The sample carries roughly 260,000 clones, approximately 90% recorded once. Material for sequencing was peripheral blood. The origin of the receptors is a woman in her forties with acute or convalescent COVID-19.

This clone has a single count. The V call is TRBV2, the J call TRBJ2-3, with a weak D call TRBD2 (6 bases). Trimming stripped 2 bases from V and 3 bases from J, with 6 bases between. Germline V CDR1 and CDR2: SNHLY, FYNNEI. The CDR3 is 13 residues long. The CDR3 coding sequence is TGTGCCAGCAGTGAACTAGCGACAGATACGCAGTATTTT. As protein: CASSELATDTQYF.

The chain couples TRBV9 to TRBJ1-1; D is unresolved. V was pared by 1 base and J by 1 base, with 5 bases between. The CDR3 is 13 residues long. CDR1 is SGDLS, CDR2 YYNGEE, per germline. CDR3 nucleotide sequence: TGTGCCAGCAGCGTAAGCGCGAACACTGAAGCTTTCTTT. Protein sequence: CASSVSANTEAFF.

The chain recombines TRBV2 with TRBJ1-6; D possibly corresponds to TRBD1 (6 bases). The length of the CDR3 is 16 residues. Germline V gene lookup returns CDR1 SNHLY and CDR2 FYNNEI. The ends were cut back, 1 base at V and 0 bases at J, with 7 bases in the middle. The CDR3 protein is CASSEDRDSYNSPLHF. CDR3 DNA sequence: TGTGCCAGCAGTGAAGACAGGGACTCCTATAATTCACCCCTCCACTTT.

The chain has TRBV27 and TRBJ1-4; D might be TRBD1 (5 bases). The germline V gene encodes CDR1 MNHEY and CDR2 SMNVEV (reference sequence). The CDR3 has 15 residues. The germline V and J ends were trimmed by 3 bases and 5 bases, with 13 bases remaining between them. The CDR3 is CASSFGGTVNEKLFF. CDR3 sequence (DNA): TGTGCCAGCAGTTTTGGGGGGACTGTGAATGAAAAACTGTTTTTT.

This sequence joins TRBV27 and TRBJ2-7; 7 nucleotides align to TRBD1. The CDR3 sequence is 14 residues long. Germline V gene data show CDR1 as MNHEY and CDR2 as SMNVEV (reference sequence). Losses at the gene ends were 6 bases for V and 0 bases for J; bases not matched to a gene: 5. CDR3 in DNA: TGTGCCAGCAGCACAGGGGCAGGCTCCTACGAGCAGTACGTC. Protein product: CASSTGAGSYEQYV.

This chain uses TRBV7-7 with TRBJ1-3; unclear D gene. Germline V lookup: CDR1 SSHAT, CDR2 FNYEAQ (reference sequence). The CDR3 is made up of 16 amino acids. The ends were cut back, 6 bases at V and 6 bases at J, with 21 bases in the middle. DNA of the CDR3: TGTGCCAGCAGTCCCGGGGTCGCCGGCGTTGCAAACACCATATATTTT. Translation: CASSPGVAGVANTIYF.

In its sample, this clone was seen a few times. The chain joins TRBV19 to TRBJ1-5, with D uncertain. Trimming took 1 base from V and 6 from J, leaving 22 bases between them. The CDR3 sequence is 18 residues long. Germline V gene lookup returns CDR1 LNHDA and CDR2 SQIVND (reference sequence). In nucleotides, the CDR3 is TGTGCCAGTAGTATAGGCTTTTGGGGAGGGCGCGCTGGTCAGCCCCAGCATTTT. Amino acid sequence: CASSIGFWGGRAGQPQHF.

The chain carries TRBV6-7 and TRBJ1-5; D unresolved. TRBV6-7 falls under the ORF class, with uncertain function. Trimming took off 6 bases at V and 7 bases at J, with 4 bases between the two ends. CDR3 length: 10 amino acids. In DNA, the CDR3 is TGTGCCAGCAGGAGGCAGCCCCAGCATTTT. Protein product: CASRRQPQHF.

The chain carries TRBV24-1 and TRBJ2-3; the D is unclear. The germline CDR1 and CDR2 sequences are KGHDR and SFDVKD. This CDR3 region has 13 residues. V was trimmed by 4 bases and J by 4 bases, leaving 8 bases between them. CDR3 protein: CATSDVIPDTQYF. CDR3 nucleotides: TGTGCCACCAGTGACGTTATTCCAGATACGCAGTATTTT.

This clone was seen a single time. The chain links TRBV30 to TRBJ1-3, with D unclear. The CDR3 is made up of 13 amino acids. Germline loops: CDR1 GTSNPN, CDR2 SVGIG (reference sequence). The germline V and J ends were trimmed by 1 base and 0 bases, with 4 bases remaining between them. The CDR3 is CAWSAVSGNTIYF. The CDR3 bases are TGTGCCTGGAGTGCGGTCTCTGGAAACACCATATATTTT. Complete variable domain (other parts from reference TRBV30 and TRBJ1-3): SQTIHQWPATLVQPVGSPLSLECTVEGTSNPNLYWYRQAAGRGLQLLFYSVGIGQISSEVPQNLSASRPQDRQFILSSKKLLLSDSGFYLCAWSAVSGNTIYFGEGSWLTVV.

The rearrangement links TRBV7-2 to TRBJ2-4, with 8 bases identical to TRBD1. The length of the CDR3 is 14 residues. V lost 5 bases to trimming and J lost 7 bases; unmatched junction nucleotides: 7. Germline V gene data show CDR1 as SGHTA and CDR2 as FQGNSA. The CDR3 DNA sequence: TGTGCCAGCAGCCCGGGGGACAGGCGGAACATTCAGTACTTC. Its translation is CASSPGDRRNIQYF.

The chain carries TRBV11-2 and TRBJ2-1; D uncertain. The CDR3 has 16 residues. V was trimmed by 0 bases and J by 3 bases, leaving 12 bases between them. Per germline, CDR1 SGHAT and CDR2 FQNNGV. DNA for the CDR3: TGTGCCAGCAGCTTAGAAGACTGGCCCCTCTACAATGAGCAGTTCTTC. It is translated as CASSLEDWPLYNEQFF.

The J gene is TRBJ2-7, the V gene TRBV15; D may be TRBD2 (6 bases). The ends were cut back, 4 bases at V and 0 bases at J, with 16 bases in the middle. The CDR3 is 16 amino acids. Per the germline V gene, CDR1 is LNHNV and CDR2 is YYDKDF (reference sequence). The CDR3 DNA sequence: TGTGCCACCAGCAACCCACAGGAGGGCCTCTCCTACGAGCAGTACGTC. Its protein is CATSNPQEGLSYEQYV.

The chain recombines TRBV19 with TRBJ2-1; 11 nucleotides match TRBD2. This CDR3 spans 19 amino acids. J gave up 7 bases and V 3 bases, and 17 bases lay outside the gene matches. CDR1 and CDR2 (germline): LNHDA, SQIVND (reference sequence). CDR3 amino acids: CASSIKGLAGGLVRNEQFF. CDR3 in DNA: TGTGCCAGTAGTATCAAAGGTCTAGCGGGGGGCTTGGTCCGAAATGAGCAGTTCTTC.

This clone was recorded only once. CDR3 in DNA: TGTGCCAGCAGTGCCCTTCGGGACATACTTAATCAGCCCCAGCATTTT. Protein: CASSALRDILNQPQHF. The chain combines TRBV6-1 with TRBJ1-5; D is perhaps TRBD1 (6 bases). Deletions cut 4 bases from V and 4 bases from J, with 17 bases between. This CDR3 region has 16 residues. The germline CDR1 and CDR2 sequences are MNHNS and SASEGT.

This rearrangement joins TRBV30 to TRBJ1-1; D is unresolved. Between the trimmed V and J ends, which lost 0 bases and 1 base, there was a span of 6 bases. Germline-derived CDR1 and CDR2 are GTSNPN and SVGIG (reference sequence). The CDR3 consists of 13 residues. The CDR3 DNA is TGTGCCTGGAGTGTGGTCGGGAACACTGAAGCTTTCTTT. The encoded protein is CAWSVVGNTEAFF.

The chain combines TRBV12-3 or TRBV12-4 with TRBJ1-2; 8 bases agree with TRBD1. This CDR3 comprises 13 residues. The V gene end was trimmed by 7 bases and the J gene end by 4 bases; junction bases not matched to a gene: 5. The CDR3 here is CASIPGGSYGYTF. As DNA, the CDR3 is TGTGCCAGCATCCCAGGGGGCAGCTATGGCTACACCTTC.

The chain employs TRBV5-6 and TRBJ1-1; TRBD1 agrees at 7 bases. CDR1 and CDR2 (germline): SGHDT, YYEEEE. The CDR3 extends over 14 amino acids. With 4 bases clipped from V and 3 bases from J, the junction kept 6 bases outside the gene matches. This chain's CDR3 is CASSPWQGDTEAFF. The CDR3 DNA is TGTGCCAGCAGCCCCTGGCAGGGGGACACTGAAGCTTTCTTT.

The CDR3 DNA follows: TGCAGCGTTGAAGAAGGCGGGGGGTACCAAGAGACCCAGTACTTC. Translating it yields CSVEEGGGYQETQYF. The chain carries TRBV29-1 and TRBJ2-5, with TRBD2 identical over 8 bases. Germline V gene data show CDR1 as SQVTM and CDR2 as ANQGSEA. This CDR3 is built from 15 residues. Unmatched junction bases numbered 3, after V lost 0 bases and J lost 0 bases.

The rearrangement links TRBV10-3 to TRBJ1-2; 9 bases agree with TRBD1. The CDR3 has 14 residues. The germline gives CDR1 ENHRY, CDR2 SYGVKD. After removal of 6 bases from V and 8 bases from J, the junction contained 10 bases not matched to a gene. The CDR3 sequence is CAIREQGARSGYTF. The CDR3 DNA follows: TGTGCCATCAGAGAACAGGGGGCGAGAAGCGGCTACACCTTC.

A single count supports this clone. The J gene is TRBJ1-2, the V gene TRBV5-1; 10 nucleotides align to TRBD1. The V gene end was trimmed by 2 bases and the J gene end by 8 bases; junction bases not matched to a gene: 15. Germline CDR1 and CDR2: SGHRS and YFSETQ. The CDR3 consists of 17 residues. The DNA of the CDR3 is TGCGCCAGCAGCTTAAGACAGGGGGCCAACGAAGGCAGGGGCTACACCTTC. Protein sequence: CASSLRQGANEGRGYTF.

The CDR3 DNA reads as TGTGCCAGCAGCTCGGGACTAGCGGGGGGGCATGAGCAGTTCTTC. Protein sequence: CASSSGLAGGHEQFF. The chain is built from TRBV5-8 and TRBJ2-1, with TRBD2 matching over 16 bases. Germline CDR1 reads SGHTS; CDR2 reads YDEGEE. CDR3 size: 15 residues. The J segment lost 8 bases and the V segment lost 3 bases, leaving 2 bases of the junction unmatched.

The rearrangement links TRBV2 to TRBJ2-5, with TRBD2 matching over 9 bases. The junction had 13 bases not matched to a gene; V was cut back by 4 bases and J by 4 bases. Germline V CDR1 and CDR2: SNHLY, FYNNEI. This CDR3 contains 17 residues. CDR3 sequence: CASSGVLGGGARETQYF. CDR3 sequence (DNA): TGTGCCAGCAGTGGGGTACTAGGCGGGGGGGCCAGAGAGACCCAGTACTTC.